The T cell receptor beta chain described here comes from a study of T cell responses to AZD1222 COVID-19 vaccine. This clone was detected a few times. V was pared by 2 bases and J by 1 base, with 5 bases of the junction left unmatched. Per germline, CDR1 LNHDA and CDR2 SQIVND (reference sequence). CDR3 length equals 16 residues. Measured with immunoSEQ multiplex PCR; TCRdb has only the in-frame clones, and not every one. The top ten clones hold under 3% of a sample with 70,000 to 90,000 clones, around 90% of them seen once. The sample in question was peripheral blood, obtained on day 0 of AZD1222 vaccination. The rearrangement links TRBV19 to TRBJ1-5; TRBD1 matches at 7 bases. The sequence was obtained from an adult in good health. CDR3 nucleotides: TGTGCCAGTAGTATACAGGGGGGATGGAGCAATCAGCCCCAGCATTTT. Its protein is CASSIQGGWSNQPQHF.